The rows below give T cell receptor beta chains drawn from one sample of a study of cytomegalovirus exposure and HLA in healthy donors. The assay was immunoSEQ multiplex PCR, and TCRdb's table has in-frame clones only and misses some. The data show around 110,000 clones, over 70% seen once. The sequencing input was PBMCs. These receptors were taken from a woman aged 18-29 years in good health and CMV-seronegative. The CDR3 runs from the conserved cysteine through the conserved F or W. D genes are given only for firm matches. Some rows have no size entry. The others give once, few or many, or a class for an expanded clone.

D gene,clone size,J gene,V gene,CDR3 protein,CDR3 DNA
TRBD2,once,TRBJ2-1,TRBV9,CASSNLAGGVQFF,TGTGCCAGCAGCAACCTAGCGGGGGGTGTGCAGTTCTTC
.,.,TRBJ1-1,TRBV5-1,CASSLEGGVVWNTEAFF,TGCGCCAGCAGCTTGGAGGGGGGGGTGGTGTGGAACACTGAAGCTTTCTTT
TRBD1,once,TRBJ1-2,TRBV28,CASSLGGQGARNYGYTF,TGTGCCAGCAGTTTAGGGGGACAGGGGGCGCGTAACTATGGCTACACCTTC
.,.,TRBJ2-2,TRBV9,CASSDYTGELFF,TGTGCCAGCAGTGACTACACCGGGGAGCTGTTTTTT
.,.,TRBJ1-1,TRBV27,CASSLTLTVAMNTEAFF,TGTGCCAGCAGTTTAACATTGACAGTGGCGATGAACACTGAAGCTTTCTTT
TRBD2,.,TRBJ2-1,TRBV2,CASSATSGVTEQFF,TGTGCCAGCAGTGCGACTAGCGGGGTCACCGAGCAGTTCTTC
.,.,TRBJ1-4,TRBV6-5,CASSPREAIEF,TGTGCCAGCAGTCCGCGAGAGGCCATTGAATTT
.,.,TRBJ2-7,TRBV7-6,CASSRGSSPSYEQYF,TGTGCCAGCAGCCGGGGGAGCTCGCCTTCCTACGAGCAGTACTTC
TRBD1,.,TRBJ1-1,TRBV29-1,CSVAGGITEAFF,TGCAGCGTTGCAGGGGGGATCACTGAAGCTTTCTTT
TRBD1,.,TRBJ1-5,TRBV19,CASSTGTGKNQPQHF,TGTGCCAGTAGTACCGGGACAGGGAAAAATCAGCCCCAGCATTTT
TRBD2,.,TRBJ2-4,TRBV7-2,CASSNSGVIAKNIQYF,TGTGCCAGCAGTAATAGCGGGGTTATAGCCAAAAACATTCAGTACTTC
TRBD1,.,TRBJ2-7,TRBV25-1,CASSVQGTSSYEQYF,TGTGCCAGCAGTGTACAGGGGACCAGCTCCTACGAGCAGTACTTC
.,.,TRBJ2-3,TRBV28,CASTPGLSWEDTQYF,TGTGCCAGCACCCCGGGACTCTCCTGGGAAGATACGCAGTATTTT
TRBD1,once,TRBJ2-3,TRBV7-2,CASSRQGYPSTDTQYF,TGTGCCAGCAGCCGACAGGGTTACCCTAGCACAGATACGCAGTATTTT
.,few,TRBJ1-3,TRBV25-1,CASQRASGNTIYF,TGTGCCAGCCAGAGGGCCTCTGGAAACACCATATATTTT
TRBD2,few,TRBJ2-1,TRBV30,CAWRWGGGLIGEQFF,TGTGCCTGGAGATGGGGCGGGGGGCTAATTGGGGAGCAGTTCTTC
TRBD2,.,TRBJ2-7,TRBV5-6,CASSLLRGMSYEQYF,TGTGCCAGCAGCTTGTTGCGGGGGATGTCCTACGAGCAGTACTTC
TRBD1,.,TRBJ1-6,TRBV19,CASSIGTGSYSPLHF,TGTGCCAGTAGTATTGGGACAGGGAGCTATTCACCCCTCCACTTT
.,.,TRBJ2-3,TRBV13,CASSLAGGPDTQYF,TGTGCCAGCAGCTTAGCGGGGGGCCCAGATACGCAGTATTTT
.,once,TRBJ2-3,TRBV5-1,CASSSPPGRGSADTQYF,TGCGCCAGCAGCTCCCCCCCGGGCAGGGGCAGCGCAGATACGCAGTATTTT
.,.,TRBJ2-3,TRBV4-1,CASSQRPWRGPGTDTQYF,TGCGCCAGCAGCCAACGACCGTGGCGGGGGCCTGGCACAGATACGCAGTATTTT
TRBD2,.,TRBJ2-5,TRBV7-2,CASGGGPQETQYF,TGTGCCAGCGGGGGGGGTCCCCAAGAGACCCAGTACTTC
.,.,TRBJ2-6,TRBV5-6,CASRFGSSGANVLTF,TGTGCCAGCAGGTTCGGGAGCTCTGGGGCCAACGTCCTGACTTTC
.,.,TRBJ1-6,TRBV6-1,CATLQSSYNSPLHF,TGTGCCACCTTACAGAGCTCCTATAATTCACCCCTCCACTTT
.,.,TRBJ2-3,TRBV27,CASRIENGDTQYF,TGTGCCAGCAGGATAGAGAATGGAGATACGCAGTATTTT
.,.,TRBJ1-5,TRBV12-5,CASGFDTNQPQHF,TGTGCTAGTGGTTTTGACACAAATCAGCCCCAGCATTTT
.,.,TRBJ1-1,TRBV5-4,CASSLMNTEAFF,TGTGCCAGCAGCCTTATGAACACTGAAGCTTTCTTT
.,.,TRBJ1-1,TRBV10-2,CASRTTGRNTEAFF,TGCGCCAGCAGGACAACAGGGAGGAACACTGAAGCTTTCTTT
.,.,TRBJ1-2,TRBV7-8,CASSLGTGLRYGYTF,TGTGCCAGCAGCTTAGGTACAGGGCTACGGTATGGCTACACCTTC
.,.,TRBJ2-5,TRBV5-1,CASRPTGRETQYF,TGCGCCAGCAGGCCAACGGGAAGGGAGACCCAGTACTTC